This TCR beta chain was profiled in a study of T cell repertoires in cytomegalovirus infection. Whole-study findings and limits: Dominating the ex vivo response were TCR beta clonotypes that were CMV-specific and HLA-C-restricted. Adding up the frequency of public TCR beta families identified people who carried CMV plus the relevant HLA.

A word on this clonotype: Its specificity is not known.

MiXCR, run by TCRdb on the reads, gives a single entry per CDR3 protein. The repertoire includes around 140,000 distinct CDR3 sequences, roughly 32% of them detected once, and around half sits in the top ten. V lost 4 bases and J lost 3, with 16 bases in between. The germline V gene encodes CDR1 MNHEY and CDR2 SMNVEV (reference sequence). This CDR3 comprises 15 residues. The sequencing here drew on CD8+ T cells from cultured PBMCs, taken from culture after CMV antigen stimulation. The chain joins TRBV27 to TRBJ2-7; D is tentatively TRBD1 or TRBD2 (5 bases each). This receptor was identified in a human donor in good health (CMV status not recorded). Some clones in this sample may be carry-over from other donors' samples. The CDR3 region is CASSSRFRDDYEQYF. CDR3 nucleotides: TGTGCCAGCAGTTCCCGTTTTAGGGACGACTACGAGCAGTACTTC.